This T cell receptor (beta chain) was profiled in a study of blood T cell repertoires in COVID-19 (dated by TCRdb to 2018 to 2021). With regard to the full study: Samples from collaborators originated in the United States, Italy and Spain and spanned both the acute and convalescent phases of COVID-19. The prospective study material was composed of cDNA or gDNA derived from T cells, B-cell-depleted T cells, or PBMCs. The dataset comprised deeply sampled blood TCRbeta repertoires from subjects exposed to, actively infected with, or recovered from COVID-19. The repertoires were released in a freely available public database intended as a resource for research on the immune response to SARS-CoV-2. The samples were drawn from the first 160 participants of the ongoing ImmuneRACE study and from about 1,200 subjects provided by 6 global collaborators. A de-identified subject ID, COVID-19 status, age in years and sex were almost always included in the sample metadata. HLA class I and class II types, where available, came from metadata supplied by the sample provider rather than from assay-based typing. General findings and caveats noted by the study authors: The amount of clinical and demographic metadata varied by source and participant and was provided uncurated.

TCRbeta CDR3 regions were amplified from genomic DNA using the immunoSEQ Assay, a bias-controlled multiplex PCR. The study's processing was this. Within the assay, amplification of reference gene primers was used to estimate how many nucleated cells each sample contained. Sequence reads were collapsed and filtered to measure the absolute abundance of every unique TCRbeta CDR3 rearrangement. Productive Simpson clonality was computed per sample as the square root of Simpson's diversity index over productive rearrangements. The table was pulled from immuneACCESS by TCRdb, which kept in-frame rearrangements only. Such tables lose some clones; where checked, under half of the loss comes from unresolved V genes, and the rest has no known cause. That table supplies the V and J calls and clone size; D and trimming were determined from the DNA. Within this sample are about 240,000 clones, with about 89% of them counted one time only. The ten top clones hold approximately 4.1% of the sample.

Enrolling through a virtual design, the prospective study's participants ranged in age from roughly 18 to 100 years and lived across roughly 23 United States geographic areas. In the prospective study, cohorts were assigned on the basis of participant-reported clinical history obtained from a screening survey and a study questionnaire. ImmuneRACE Cohort 3 recovered participants were defined by two consecutive negative NP/OP PCR tests, healthcare professional clearance, or symptom resolution. Mobile phlebotomists in the prospective study collected whole blood, serum and a nasopharyngeal or oropharyngeal swab from every participant. Additional blood draws and questionnaires over an approximately 2-month period could optionally be provided by prospective study participants. Before DNA extraction, prospective study blood samples were shipped either frozen or at room temperature. This clone was picked up one time. Its antigen remains undetermined. Base qualities were left out, and no much larger clone turns up one base away.

CDR1 is given as SGHDN and CDR2 as FVKESK, both from the germline V gene. V trim: 4 bases; J trim: 4 bases; unmatched bases: 17. There are 19 amino acids in the CDR3, from cysteine to phenylalanine inclusive. Only the CDR3 DNA stays, 57 bases, in frame from base 1. The V and J genes are TRBV14 and TRBJ2-3; TRBD2 aligns with 10 central bases. The sequence was collected from a woman aged 25 to 39 who had recovered from COVID-19. The sample was PBMCs or T cells enriched from blood (not recorded which). The CDR3 amino acid sequence is: CASSRSPAFKSGRADTQYF. In nucleotide form, the sequence is TGTGCCAGCAGCCGGTCCCCAGCTTTCAAGAGCGGGAGGGCAGATACGCAGTATTTT. This CDR3, with the reference TRBV14 and TRBJ2-3 proteins standing in past its ends, gives the full variable domain EAGVTQFPSHSVIEKGQTVTLRCDPISGHDNLYWYRRVMGKEIKFLLHFVKESKQDESGMPNNRFLAERTGGTYSTLKVQPAELEDSGVYFCASSRSPAFKSGRADTQYFGPGTRLTVL.